One and the same sample provided the 18 T cell receptor beta chains below, sequenced in a study of shared clonotypes between healthy human individuals. Sequencing used immunoSEQ multiplex PCR; TCRdb keeps in-frame clones, though not all of them. The sample records 600,000 to 750,000 clones, 90% being singletons. The material sequenced was memory CD8+ T cells from PBMCs. Subset denoted: CD45RO+ cells pooled with CCR7-negative TemRA cells. The source of these receptors is a man aged 18 to 29 in good health. Some clones in this sample may be carry-over from other donors' samples.

The rearrangement uses TRBV2 and TRBJ2-2, with D unresolved. The germline gives CDR1 SNHLY, CDR2 FYNNEI. CDR3 size: 12 residues. V gave up 10 bases and J gave up 1 base, with 7 bases separating them. The CDR3 loop reads CATYKNTGELFF. CDR3 DNA sequence: TGTGCCACCTACAAGAACACCGGGGAGCTGTTTTTT.

V usage is TRBV7-9 and J usage is TRBJ2-2; no clear D. This CDR3 spans 15 amino acids. CDR1 is SEHNR and CDR2 is FQNEAQ in the germline V gene (reference sequence). The V end was cut by 6 bases, the J end by 1 base, with 12 bases between. Here the CDR3 DNA reads TGTGCCAGCAGGGATACGAGTGGGAACACCGGGGAGCTGTTTTTT. It specifies CASRDTSGNTGELFF.

Remarks on this clone: A far larger clone is just one base off, so this is likely a read error. The chain combines TRBV5-4 with TRBJ2-3; D remains unclear. V was clipped by 4 bases and J by 4 bases, with 10 bases between them. The CDR3 length is 13 residues. The germline V gene has CDR1 SGHNT and CDR2 YYREEE (reference sequence). This chain's CDR3 is CASSIEPADTQYF. The CDR3 coding sequence is TGTGCCAGCAGCATAGAGCCCGCAGATACGCAGTATTTT.

The chain employs TRBV19 and TRBJ2-1; 9 positions match TRBD2. The CDR3 sequence is 14 residues long. V shed 4 bases and J 4 bases; nucleotides not matched to a gene: 2. Looked up from germline, CDR1 is LNHDA and CDR2 is SQIVND (reference sequence). CDR3 amino acids: CASSRLAEYNEQFF. CDR3 in DNA: TGTGCCAGTAGTAGACTAGCGGAATACAATGAGCAGTTCTTC. The complete variable domain, with remaining parts taken from reference TRBV19 and TRBJ2-1, reads DGGITQSPKYLFRKEGQNVTLSCEQNLNHDAMYWYRQDPGQGLRLIYYSQIVNDFQKGDIAEGYSVSREKKESFPLTVTSAQKNPTAFYLCASSRLAEYNEQFFGPGTRLTVL.

The chain uses TRBV6-5 and TRBJ1-1, with D unresolved. This CDR3 comprises 13 residues. Trimming pared 5 bases from V and 1 base from J, leaving 8 bases between. Germline V gives CDR1 MNHEY, CDR2 SVGAGI. The CDR3 region is CASSDLPNTEAFF. Written as DNA, the CDR3 is TGTGCCAGCAGTGATCTTCCGAACACTGAAGCTTTCTTT.

The genes are TRBV27 and TRBJ1-1; D ambiguous. The V and J ends lost 5 bases and 2 bases respectively, with 12 bases between them. The CDR3 length is 14 residues. CDR1 and CDR2 (germline): MNHEY, SMNVEV (reference sequence). This chain's CDR3 is CASSPRFGNTEAFF. The CDR3 DNA is TGTGCCAGCAGTCCCCGGTTCGGAAACACTGAAGCTTTCTTT.

This chain links TRBV6-5 with TRBJ1-2, with D possibly TRBD1 on 6 matching bases. Germline V gene data show CDR1 as MNHEY and CDR2 as SVGAGI. The V end was cut by 2 bases, the J end by 4 bases, with 8 bases between. The CDR3 spans 13 residues. CDR3 in amino acids: CASSYQGGYGYTF. The CDR3 DNA sequence: TGTGCCAGCAGTTACCAAGGGGGCTATGGCTACACCTTC.

The chain carries TRBV7-9 and TRBJ2-5, with 9 bases that match TRBD1. Germline V gene sequence: CDR1 SEHNR, CDR2 FQNEAQ (reference sequence). CDR3 size: 15 residues. The V gene end was trimmed by 5 bases and the J gene end by 5 bases; junction bases not matched to a gene: 9. In DNA, the CDR3 is TGTGCCAGCAGCCCCCGGGACAGGGAAGGCGAGACCCAGTACTTC. Amino acid sequence: CASSPRDREGETQYF.

The chain uses TRBV5-1 and TRBJ2-7; D is unclear. The CDR3 sequence is 13 residues long. Germline assignment: CDR1 SGHRS and CDR2 YFSETQ. Trimming pared 7 bases from V and 0 bases from J, leaving 11 bases between. DNA of the CDR3: TGCGCCAGCGGCTGGTCAAGCTCCTACGAGCAGTACTTC. It yields the protein CASGWSSSYEQYF.

The CDR3 region is CASRTYSGANVLTF. The CDR3 DNA sequence: TGCGCCAGCAGGACCTACTCTGGGGCCAACGTCCTGACTTTC. This chain uses TRBV10-2 with TRBJ2-6; D is unresolved. This CDR3 comprises 14 residues. CDR1 is WSHSY and CDR2 is SAAADI in the germline V gene. V shed 6 bases and J shed 0 bases, with 6 bases lying between them.

This clone has only a few counts. The same CDR3 arises from other DNA sequences in this sample as well. The chain uses TRBV7-9 and TRBJ1-5; possibly TRBD1 for D (5 bases). Looked up from germline, CDR1 is SEHNR and CDR2 is FQNEAQ (reference sequence). With 5 bases removed from V and 0 bases from J, the gap between germline ends came to 8 bases. The CDR3 sequence is 14 residues long. The CDR3 spells CASSGTDSNQPQHF. The CDR3 DNA reads as TGTGCCAGCAGCGGGACGGATAGCAATCAGCCCCAGCATTTT.

The V call is TRBV28, the J call TRBJ2-5, with D unresolved. The ends were cut back, 6 bases at V and 4 bases at J, with 9 bases in the middle. The length of the CDR3 is 12 residues. The germline V gene has CDR1 MDHEN and CDR2 SYDVKM. CDR3 region: CASSNTGETQYF. The CDR3 DNA reads as TGTGCCAGCAGCAATACCGGAGAGACCCAGTACTTC.

The genes are TRBV28 and TRBJ2-7; the D is unclear. V was clipped by 4 bases and J by 6 bases, with 16 bases between them. Per germline, CDR1 MDHEN and CDR2 SYDVKM. The CDR3 sequence is 14 residues long. The CDR3 sequence: CASSWRPIPSEQYF. The DNA for the CDR3 is TGTGCCAGCAGTTGGAGACCCATCCCGAGCGAGCAGTACTTC.

Written as DNA, the CDR3 is TGTGCCAGCAGCTTATACAGCGACATCTCCTACGAGCAGTACTTC. This gives the protein CASSLYSDISYEQYF. The rearrangement links TRBV7-9 to TRBJ2-7; D is uncertain. Trimming pared 2 bases from V and 0 bases from J, leaving 11 bases between. This CDR3 is 15 amino acids long. Germline-derived CDR1 and CDR2 are SEHNR and FQNEAQ (reference sequence).

This clone showed up just a few times. The V call is TRBV9, the J call TRBJ1-1; D call uncertain. The V gene's germline CDR1 is SGDLS and CDR2 YYNGEE. CDR3 length: 11 amino acids. V lost 2 bases to trimming and J lost 8 bases, with 7 bases between them. The CDR3, as DNA: TGTGCCAGCAGCGTGACCCGAGAAGCTTTCTTT. It yields the protein CASSVTREAFF. The full variable domain, with the rest looked up from reference TRBV9 and TRBJ1-1, is DSGVTQTPKHLITATGQRVTLRCSPRSGDLSVYWYQQSLDQGLQFLIQYYNGEERAKGNILERFSAQQFPDLHSELNLSSLELGDSALYFCASSVTREAFFGQGTRLTVV.

The rearrangement joins TRBV27 to TRBJ2-1; 10 nucleotides line up with TRBD2. CDR1 is MNHEY, CDR2 SMNVEV, per germline (reference sequence). CDR3 length: 16 residues. V lost 2 bases and J lost 10; bases outside the gene matches: 11. CDR3 in DNA: TGTGCCAGCAGTTTAGGGTTAGCGGGAGGTTTGGTGGAGCAGTTCTTC. It encodes CASSLGLAGGLVEQFF.

The CDR3 DNA reads TGCGCCAGCAGCCAAGTTGAGTTCGGTCGGGGTCCCGTAAACACAGATACGCAGTATTTT. Residues: CASSQVEFGRGPVNTDTQYF. The J gene is TRBJ2-3, the V gene TRBV4-3, with D possibly TRBD2 on 5 matching bases. CDR1 is LGHNA, CDR2 YSLEER, per germline. Trimming cost V 1 base and J 2 bases, with 25 bases left between them. The CDR3 is 20 residues long.

V gene TRBV5-6 combines with J gene TRBJ2-7, with unresolved D. CDR3 length: 14 amino acids. Germline V lookup: CDR1 SGHDT, CDR2 YYEEEE. The V gene lost 1 base and the J gene lost 5 bases, with 13 bases spanning the gap. Here the CDR3 DNA reads TGTGCCAGCAGCTTGCTGGCGAAAAGCAACGAGCAGTACTTC. This gives the protein CASSLLAKSNEQYF.